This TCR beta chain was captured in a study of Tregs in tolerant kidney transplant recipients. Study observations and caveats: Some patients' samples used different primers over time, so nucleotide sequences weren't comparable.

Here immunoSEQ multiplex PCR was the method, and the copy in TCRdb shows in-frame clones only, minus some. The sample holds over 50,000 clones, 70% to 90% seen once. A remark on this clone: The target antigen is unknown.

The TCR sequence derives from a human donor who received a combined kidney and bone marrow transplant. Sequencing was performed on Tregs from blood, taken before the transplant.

The CDR3 reads CAISDSGTNIQYF. The CDR3 nucleotides are TGTGCCATCAGTGATTCAGGGACAAACATTCAGTACTTC. This rearrangement joins TRBV10-3 to TRBJ2-4; D possibly matches TRBD1 or TRBD2 (5 bases each). CDR1 ENHRY and CDR2 SYGVKD come from the germline V gene. V was pared by 3 bases and J by 6 bases, with 9 bases between. This CDR3 has 13 residues.